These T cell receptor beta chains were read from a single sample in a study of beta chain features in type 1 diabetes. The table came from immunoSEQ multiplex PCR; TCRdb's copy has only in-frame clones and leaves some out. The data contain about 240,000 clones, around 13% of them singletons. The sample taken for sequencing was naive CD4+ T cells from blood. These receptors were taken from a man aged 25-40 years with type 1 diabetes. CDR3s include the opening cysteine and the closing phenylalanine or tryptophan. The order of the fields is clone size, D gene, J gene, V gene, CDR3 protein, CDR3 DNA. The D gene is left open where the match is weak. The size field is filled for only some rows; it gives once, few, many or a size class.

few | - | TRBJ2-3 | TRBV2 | CASSENRADTQYF | TGTGCCAGCAGTGAAAACAGGGCAGATACGCAGTATTTT
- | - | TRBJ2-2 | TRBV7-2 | CASSSYTGELFF | TGTGCCAGCAGCTCTTACACCGGGGAGCTGTTTTTT
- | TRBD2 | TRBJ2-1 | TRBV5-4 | CASSLPGGGNEQFF | TGTGCCAGCAGCTTACCTGGCGGGGGGAATGAGCAGTTCTTC
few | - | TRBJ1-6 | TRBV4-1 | CASSQGQGGSPLHF | TGCGCCAGCAGCCAAGGGCAGGGCGGCTCACCCCTCCACTTT
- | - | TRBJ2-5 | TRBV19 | CASSIDGTIRETQYF | TGTGCCAGTAGTATAGATGGGACAATCAGGGAGACCCAGTACTTC
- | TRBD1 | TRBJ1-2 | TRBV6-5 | CASSADRGNYGYTF | TGTGCCAGCAGTGCGGACAGGGGCAACTATGGCTACACCTTC
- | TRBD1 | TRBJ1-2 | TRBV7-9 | CASSPTGAYGYTF | TGTGCCAGCAGCCCGACAGGGGCCTATGGCTACACCTTC
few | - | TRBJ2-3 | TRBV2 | CAGRGAGTQYF | TGTGCCGGAAGAGGGGCGGGGACGCAGTATTTT
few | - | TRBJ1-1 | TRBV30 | CAWREASLYTEAFF | TGTGCCTGGAGGGAGGCCTCGTTATACACTGAAGCTTTCTTT
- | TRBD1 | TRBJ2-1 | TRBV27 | CASRSPGQRQFF | TGTGCCAGCAGGTCTCCGGGACAGCGGCAGTTCTTC
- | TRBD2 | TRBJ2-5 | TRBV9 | CASSPTGGLETQYF | TGTGCCAGCAGCCCTACGGGGGGGCTTGAGACCCAGTACTTC
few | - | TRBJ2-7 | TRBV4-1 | CASSQKMATDFPYEQYF | TGCGCCAGCAGCCAAAAGATGGCAACGGACTTTCCCTACGAGCAGTACTTC
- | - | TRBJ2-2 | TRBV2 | CASSEGRNTGELFF | TGTGCCAGCAGTGAAGGGAGGAACACCGGGGAGCTGTTTTTT
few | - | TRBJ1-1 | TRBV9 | CASSVGIVGRGVLNTEAFF | TGTGCCAGCAGCGTAGGAATAGTCGGGAGGGGAGTGTTAAACACTGAAGCTTTCTTT
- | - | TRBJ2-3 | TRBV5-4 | CASLNRSTDTQYF | TGTGCCAGCTTGAACAGATCCACAGATACGCAGTATTTT
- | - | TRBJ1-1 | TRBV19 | CASTLASGSGNTEAFF | TGTGCCAGTACACTGGCGTCAGGGTCAGGGAACACTGAAGCTTTCTTT
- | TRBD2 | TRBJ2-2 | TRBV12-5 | CASGPRIGTTSTGELFF | TGTGCTAGTGGCCCCCGCATCGGGACTACCTCCACCGGGGAGCTGTTTTTT
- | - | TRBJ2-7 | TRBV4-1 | CASSQDDGFASDVISYEQYF | TGCGCCAGCAGCCAAGACGACGGATTTGCTAGCGACGTAATATCCTACGAGCAGTACTTC
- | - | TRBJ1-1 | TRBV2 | CASSAQGYSEAFF | TGTGCCAGCAGTGCCCAGGGGTACTCTGAAGCTTTCTTT
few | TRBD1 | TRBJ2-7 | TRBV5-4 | CASSSRGTGFYEQYF | TGTGCCAGCAGCTCCCGCGGGACAGGGTTCTACGAGCAGTACTTC
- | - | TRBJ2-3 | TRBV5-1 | CASSLASGLSTDTQYF | TGCGCCAGCAGCTTGGCATCGGGACTCAGCACAGATACGCAGTATTTT
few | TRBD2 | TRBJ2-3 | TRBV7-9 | CASSPSGGIADTQYF | TGTGCCAGCAGCCCCTCGGGAGGGATCGCAGATACGCAGTATTTT
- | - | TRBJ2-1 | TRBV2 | CASSEEASYLF | TGTGCCAGCAGTGAGGAGGCATCGTATCTCTTC
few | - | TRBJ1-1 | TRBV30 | CAWRGSENTEAFF | TGTGCCTGGAGAGGCAGCGAGAACACTGAAGCTTTCTTT
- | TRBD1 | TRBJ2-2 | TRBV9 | CASSVETGLNTGELFF | TGTGCCAGCAGCGTAGAGACAGGGTTGAACACCGGGGAGCTGTTTTTT
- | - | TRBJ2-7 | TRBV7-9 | CASSSSDGPDF | TGTGCCAGCAGCTCCAGCGACGGCCCCGACTTC
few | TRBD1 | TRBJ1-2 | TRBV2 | CASSRTGSGYTF | TGTGCCAGCAGTCGGACAGGGAGTGGCTACACCTTC
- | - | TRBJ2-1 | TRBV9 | CASSPTAGPNEQFF | TGTGCCAGCAGCCCAACAGCGGGTCCCAATGAGCAGTTCTTC
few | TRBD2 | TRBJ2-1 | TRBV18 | CASSPRAGTYNEQFF | TGTGCCAGCTCCCCCCGAGCGGGGACCTACAATGAGCAGTTCTTC
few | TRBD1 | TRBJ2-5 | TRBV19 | CASSIGTGEPQYF | TGTGCCAGTAGTATTGGGACAGGGGAACCCCAGTACTTC
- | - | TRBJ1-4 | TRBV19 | CASSTGQPNEKLFF | TGTGCCAGTAGTACCGGACAGCCTAATGAAAAACTGTTTTTT
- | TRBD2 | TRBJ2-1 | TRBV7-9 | CASSSTSGRVIYNEQFF | TGTGCCAGCAGCTCTACTAGCGGGAGGGTTATATACAATGAGCAGTTCTTC
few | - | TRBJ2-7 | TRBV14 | CASSHFGGPGSSYEQYF | TGTGCCAGCAGCCACTTCGGCGGGCCGGGAAGCTCCTACGAGCAGTACTTC
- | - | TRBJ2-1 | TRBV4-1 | CASSPQVYNEQFF | TGCGCCAGCAGCCCACAGGTCTACAATGAGCAGTTCTTC
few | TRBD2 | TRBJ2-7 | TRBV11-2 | CASSPRLAGRTYEQYF | TGTGCCAGCAGCCCCCGACTAGCGGGACGTACCTACGAGCAGTACTTC
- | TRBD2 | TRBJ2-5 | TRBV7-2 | CASSPGLAGEGETQYF | TGTGCCAGCAGCCCAGGACTAGCGGGAGAGGGAGAGACCCAGTACTTC
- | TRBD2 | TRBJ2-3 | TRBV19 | CASRISGTSTDTRYF | TGTGCCAGTCGGATTAGCGGGACTAGCACAGATACGCGGTATTTT
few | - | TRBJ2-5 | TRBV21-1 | CASSTTSGRETQYF | TGTGCCAGCAGCACCACTAGCGGGAGAGAGACCCAGTACTTC
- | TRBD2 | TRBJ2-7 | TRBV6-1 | CASTLAGGSYEQYF | TGTGCCAGCACCCTAGCGGGAGGTTCCTACGAGCAGTACTTC
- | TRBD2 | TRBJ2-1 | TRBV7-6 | CASSLMTSGNYNEQFF | TGTGCCAGCAGCTTGATGACTAGCGGGAACTACAATGAGCAGTTCTTC
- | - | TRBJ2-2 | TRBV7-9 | CASSLRGNTGELFF | TGTGCCAGCAGCTTACGGGGGAACACCGGGGAGCTGTTTTTT
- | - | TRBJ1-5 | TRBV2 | CASSSGQTHQPQHF | TGTGCCAGCAGCTCTGGACAGACCCATCAGCCCCAGCATTTT
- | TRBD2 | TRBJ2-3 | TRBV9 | CASSVVGGRGSTDTQYF | TGTGCCAGCAGCGTAGTCGGAGGGAGGGGTAGCACAGATACGCAGTATTTT
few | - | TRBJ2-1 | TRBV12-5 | CASGPSGGKEQFF | TGTGCTAGTGGCCCCTCCGGGGGTAAGGAGCAGTTCTTC